This T cell receptor (beta chain) was sequenced for a study of tumor-infiltrating lymphocytes in primary liver carcinoma. The CDR3 consists of 12 residues. Trimming took 0 bases from V and 6 from J, leaving 6 bases between them. In germline, CDR1 is SGHAT, CDR2 FQNNGV. The researchers obtained blood RNA from unsorted whole blood and also extracted germline DNA. As to this clonotype: This CDR3 fails to terminate in the conserved phenylalanine or tryptophan, so it likely reflects a read error.

TCR beta cDNA came from around 500 ng total RNA, primed with a constant-region primer. Three nested multiplex PCR rounds of slightly modified ARM-PCR generated TCR beta libraries. TRBV1-TRBV30 forward primers paired with a C-beta reverse primer were used in the first two PCR rounds, which ran roughly 9 cycles each. MiXCR, run by TCRdb on the multiplex PCR reads, gives a single entry per CDR3 protein. Among 250,000 to 350,000 distinct CDR3 sequences listed, roughly 60% were seen once. This clonotype originated in a woman between 25 and 40 years old with primary liver carcinoma and hepatitis B virus infection. The sequenced sample consisted of peripheral blood. This rearrangement joins TRBV11-2 to TRBJ2-7; D unresolved. The CDR3 bases are TGTGCCAGCAGCTTAGATAGGGTCGAGCAGTACTCC. Encoded protein: CASSLDRVEQYS.